Each of the 8 T cell receptor beta chains below was sequenced from the same sample in a study of identical twins' blood T cells. TCRdb re-analysed the 5' RACE reads in MiXCR, keeping a single row per CDR3 protein. The sample yields hundreds of thousands of distinct CDR3 sequences, roughly 27% seen once. The specimen sequenced was PBMCs. The receptors were sampled from a woman between 18 and 50 years old in good health.

V and J are TRBV20-1 and TRBJ2-5; 10 positions agree with TRBD2. CDR3 size: 14 residues. The V and J ends lost 6 bases and 0 bases, in that order; junction bases with no gene match: 4. Germline-derived CDR1 and CDR2 are DFQATT and SNEGSKA (reference sequence). Here the CDR3 DNA reads TGCAGTGCGGTAGCGGGGGGATACCAAGAGACCCAGTACTTC. This gives the protein CSAVAGGYQETQYF.

This clonotype was recorded a few times. The rearrangement joins TRBV20-1 to TRBJ1-1, with 8 bases matching TRBD1. Germline CDR1 reads DFQATT; CDR2 reads SNEGSKA (reference sequence). With 6 bases clipped from V and 4 bases from J, the junction kept 7 bases outside the gene matches. CDR3 length: 13 residues. The CDR3 coding sequence is TGCAGTGCAACCCCAGGGGGCGCCACTGAAGCTTTCTTT. Translating it yields CSATPGGATEAFF.

This clonotype was seen more than once but under ten times. This sequence joins TRBV7-9 and TRBJ2-4, with a possible D match to TRBD2 (5 bases). Germline V gene sequence: CDR1 SEHNR, CDR2 FQNEAQ (reference sequence). The length of the CDR3 is 15 residues. Trimming cost V 1 base and J 0 bases, with 7 bases left between them. The CDR3, as DNA: TGTGCCAGCAGCTTAGTAGAGGGAGCCAAAAACATTCAGTACTTC. It is translated as CASSLVEGAKNIQYF.

V gene TRBV3-1 combines with J gene TRBJ2-3, with TRBD1 matching 9 bases. V shed 6 bases, J shed 4 bases, and the junction held 2 bases outside the gene matches. The CDR3 length is 13 residues. Germline CDR1 is LGHDT and CDR2 is YNNKEL (reference sequence). In DNA form, the CDR3 reads TGTGCCAGCAGTGGGGACAGGGCAGATACGCAGTATTTT. This gives the protein CASSGDRADTQYF.

This clonotype was counted ten times or more. The chain carries TRBV29-1 and TRBJ2-7; D is perhaps TRBD2 (5 bases). Deletions cut 1 base from V and 2 bases from J, with 12 bases between. Germline CDR1 and CDR2: SQVTM and ANQGSEA. The CDR3 spans 14 residues. Here the CDR3 DNA reads TGCAGCGTTGAAGTACGGGGATCTACCTACGAGCAGTACTTC. It codes for CSVEVRGSTYEQYF.

This clonotype was observed a few times. J is TRBJ1-1 and V is TRBV6-6; no definite D call. Germline V lookup: CDR1 MNHNY, CDR2 SVGAGI (reference sequence). The CDR3 sequence is 14 residues long. Trimming stripped 5 bases from V and 1 base from J, with 11 bases between. This chain's CDR3 is CASSHTDENTEAFF. CDR3 DNA: TGTGCCAGCAGTCACACAGACGAGAACACTGAAGCTTTCTTT.

This clonotype came up a few times. The chain joins TRBV2 to TRBJ2-3, with D unresolved. CDR1 and CDR2 from the germline V gene are SNHLY and FYNNEI. Deletions cut 4 bases from V and 2 bases from J, with 7 bases between. The CDR3 consists of 13 residues. CDR3 residues: CASSVISTDTQYF. Here the CDR3 DNA reads TGTGCCAGCAGTGTAATCTCCACAGATACGCAGTATTTT.

CDR3 nucleotide sequence: TGTGCCAGCAGCGTAGATTGGGGGAGCGGAGAGACCCAGTACTTC. The encoded protein is CASSVDWGSGETQYF. The rearrangement uses TRBV9 and TRBJ2-5, with D perhaps matching TRBD1 or TRBD2 (5 bases each). There are 15 residues in the CDR3. V shed 0 bases and J shed 4 bases, with 13 bases lying between them. The germline CDR1 and CDR2 sequences are SGDLS and YYNGEE. The full variable domain, in which reference TRBV9 and TRBJ2-5 provide the parts outside the CDR3, is DSGVTQTPKHLITATGQRVTLRCSPRSGDLSVYWYQQSLDQGLQFLIQYYNGEERAKGNILERFSAQQFPDLHSELNLSSLELGDSALYFCASSVDWGSGETQYFGPGTRLLVL.